This TCR beta chain was obtained from a study of T-cell memory formation after mild COVID-19. TCRdb recomputed calls from the 5' RACE reads with MiXCR, one row per CDR3 protein. The sample has around 150,000 distinct CDR3 sequences; about a third are singletons. Sequenced sample: PBMCs or a T cell subset sorted from them (not recorded which). The receptor was derived from an adult woman who had mild COVID-19 (a few samples of this study predate the infection). Cell type and time point are not known.

CDR3 sequence (DNA): TGTGCCAGCAGCTACGACTATGTCAGCAATGAGCAGTTCTTC. This translates into CASSYDYVSNEQFF. The rearrangement links TRBV7-3 to TRBJ2-1; D possibly corresponds to TRBD2 (5 bases). V lost 4 bases and J lost 6, with 13 bases in between. CDR3 size: 14 residues. From germline, CDR1 is SGHTA and CDR2 FQGTGA.